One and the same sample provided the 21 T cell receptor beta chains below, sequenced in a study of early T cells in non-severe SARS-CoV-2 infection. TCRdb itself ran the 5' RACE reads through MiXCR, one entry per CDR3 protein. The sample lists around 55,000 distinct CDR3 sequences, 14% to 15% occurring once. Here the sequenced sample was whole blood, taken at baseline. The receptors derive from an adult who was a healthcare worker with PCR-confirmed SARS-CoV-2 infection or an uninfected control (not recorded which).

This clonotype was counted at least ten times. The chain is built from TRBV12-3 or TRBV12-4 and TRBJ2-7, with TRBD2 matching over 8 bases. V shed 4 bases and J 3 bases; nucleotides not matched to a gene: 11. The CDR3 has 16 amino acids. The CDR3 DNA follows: TGTGCCAGCAGTTCATTAAATAGCGGGGCTCTCTACGAGCAGTACTTC. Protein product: CASSSLNSGALYEQYF.

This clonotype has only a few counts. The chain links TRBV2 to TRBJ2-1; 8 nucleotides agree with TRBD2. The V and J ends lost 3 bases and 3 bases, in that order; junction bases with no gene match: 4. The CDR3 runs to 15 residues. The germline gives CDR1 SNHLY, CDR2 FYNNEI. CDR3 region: CASSETGGDYNEQFF. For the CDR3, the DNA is TGTGCCAGCAGTGAGACGGGGGGGGACTACAATGAGCAGTTCTTC.

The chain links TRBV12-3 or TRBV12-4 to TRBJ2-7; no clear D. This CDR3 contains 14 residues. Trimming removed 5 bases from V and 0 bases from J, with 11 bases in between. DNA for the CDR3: TGTGCCAGCAGTGCCGGGCCAAGCTCCTACGAGCAGTACTTC. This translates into CASSAGPSSYEQYF.

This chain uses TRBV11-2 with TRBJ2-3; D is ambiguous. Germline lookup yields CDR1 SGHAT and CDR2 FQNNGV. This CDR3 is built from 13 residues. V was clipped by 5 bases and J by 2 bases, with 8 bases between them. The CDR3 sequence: CASSPTPTDTQYF. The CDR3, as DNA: TGTGCCAGCAGCCCGACACCCACAGATACGCAGTATTTT.

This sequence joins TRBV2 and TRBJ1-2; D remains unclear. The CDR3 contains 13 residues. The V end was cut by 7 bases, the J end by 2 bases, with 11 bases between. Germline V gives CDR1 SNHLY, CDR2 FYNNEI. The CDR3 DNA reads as TGTGCCAGCAAGTCCTCCGGGAACTATGGCTACACCTTC. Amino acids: CASKSSGNYGYTF.

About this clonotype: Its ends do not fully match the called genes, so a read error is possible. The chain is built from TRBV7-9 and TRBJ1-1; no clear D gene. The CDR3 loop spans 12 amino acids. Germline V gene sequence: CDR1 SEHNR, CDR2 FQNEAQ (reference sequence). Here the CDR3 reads CVSSLALTEAFF. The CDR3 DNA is TGTGTCAGCAGCCTAGCCCTAACTGAAGCTTTCTTT.

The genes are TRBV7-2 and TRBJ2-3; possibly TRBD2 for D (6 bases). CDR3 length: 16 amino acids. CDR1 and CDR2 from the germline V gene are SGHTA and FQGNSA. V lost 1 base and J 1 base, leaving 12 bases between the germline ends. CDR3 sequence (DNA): TGTGCCAGCAGCTTAGTACCGGGGGTGGGCACAGATACGCAGTATTTT. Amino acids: CASSLVPGVGTDTQYF.

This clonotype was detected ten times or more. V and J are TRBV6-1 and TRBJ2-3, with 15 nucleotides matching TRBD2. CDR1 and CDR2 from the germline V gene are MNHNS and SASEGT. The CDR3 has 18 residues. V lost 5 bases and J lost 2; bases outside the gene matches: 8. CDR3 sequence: CASSTGLAGGRDTDTQYF. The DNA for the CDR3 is TGTGCCAGCAGTACCGGACTAGCGGGGGGGCGAGACACAGATACGCAGTATTTT.

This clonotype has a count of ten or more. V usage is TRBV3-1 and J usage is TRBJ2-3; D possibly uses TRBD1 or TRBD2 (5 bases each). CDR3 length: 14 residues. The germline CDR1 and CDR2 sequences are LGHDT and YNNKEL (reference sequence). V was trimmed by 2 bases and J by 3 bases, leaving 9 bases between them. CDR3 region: CASSQRDGTDTQYF. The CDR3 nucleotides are TGTGCCAGCAGCCAAAGGGACGGTACAGATACGCAGTATTTT.

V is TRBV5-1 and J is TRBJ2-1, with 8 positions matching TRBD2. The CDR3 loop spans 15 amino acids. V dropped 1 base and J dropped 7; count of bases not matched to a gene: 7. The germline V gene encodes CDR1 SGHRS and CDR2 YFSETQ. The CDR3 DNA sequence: TGCGCCAGCAGCTTGTCGCAGGAGCGGGGGAATGAGCAGTTCTTC. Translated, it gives CASSLSQERGNEQFF.

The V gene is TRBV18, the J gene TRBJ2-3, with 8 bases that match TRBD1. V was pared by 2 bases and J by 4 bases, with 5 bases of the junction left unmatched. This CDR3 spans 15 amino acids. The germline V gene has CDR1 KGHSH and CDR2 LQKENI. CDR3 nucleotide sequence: TGTGCCAGCTCACCAATGCTACAGGGGGCAGATACGCAGTATTTT. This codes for CASSPMLQGADTQYF. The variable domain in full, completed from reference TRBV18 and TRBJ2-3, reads NAGVMQNPRHLVRRRGQEARLRCSPMKGHSHVYWYRQLPEEGLKFMVYLQKENIIDESGMPKERFSAEFPKEGPSILRIQQVVRGDSAAYFCASSPMLQGADTQYFGPGTRLTVL.

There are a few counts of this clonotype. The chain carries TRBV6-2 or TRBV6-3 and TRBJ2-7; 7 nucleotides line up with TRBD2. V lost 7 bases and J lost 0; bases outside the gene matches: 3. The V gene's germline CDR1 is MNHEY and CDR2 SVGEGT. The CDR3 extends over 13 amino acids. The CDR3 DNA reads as TGTGCCAGCAAACGGGGGGACTCCTACGAGCAGTACTTC. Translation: CASKRGDSYEQYF.

CDR3: CASSPEGLGEGKQYF. The CDR3 DNA reads as TGTGCCAGCAGCCCCGAGGGACTAGGAGAAGGAAAGCAGTACTTC. This chain links TRBV7-7 with TRBJ2-7; 8 bases agree with TRBD2. Trimming at V came to 5 bases and at J to 8 bases, leaving 14 bases not matched to a gene. The CDR3 runs to 15 residues. The germline gives CDR1 SSHAT, CDR2 FNYEAQ (reference sequence).

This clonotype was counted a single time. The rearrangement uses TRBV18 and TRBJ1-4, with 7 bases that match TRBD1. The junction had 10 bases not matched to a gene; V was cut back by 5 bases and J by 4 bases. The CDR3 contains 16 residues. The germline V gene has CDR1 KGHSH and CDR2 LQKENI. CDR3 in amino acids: CASSLTPGQSNEKLFF. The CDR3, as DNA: TGTGCCAGCTCATTAACACCGGGACAGAGTAATGAAAAACTGTTTTTT. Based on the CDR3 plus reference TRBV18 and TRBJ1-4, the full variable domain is NAGVMQNPRHLVRRRGQEARLRCSPMKGHSHVYWYRQLPEEGLKFMVYLQKENIIDESGMPKERFSAEFPKEGPSILRIQQVVRGDSAAYFCASSLTPGQSNEKLFFGSGTQLSVL.

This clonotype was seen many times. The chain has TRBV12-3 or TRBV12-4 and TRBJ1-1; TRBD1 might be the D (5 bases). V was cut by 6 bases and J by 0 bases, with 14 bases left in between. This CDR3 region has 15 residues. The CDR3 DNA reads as TGTGCCAGCAGCTCGTCCGACAGTATGAACACTGAAGCTTTCTTT. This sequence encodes CASSSSDSMNTEAFF.

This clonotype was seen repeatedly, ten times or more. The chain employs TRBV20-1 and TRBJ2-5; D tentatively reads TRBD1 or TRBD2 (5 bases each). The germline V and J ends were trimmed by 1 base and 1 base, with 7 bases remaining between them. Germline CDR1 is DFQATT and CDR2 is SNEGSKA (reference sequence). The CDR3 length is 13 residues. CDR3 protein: CSARGGSQETQYF. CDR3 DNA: TGCAGTGCTAGAGGGGGGTCCCAAGAGACCCAGTACTTC.

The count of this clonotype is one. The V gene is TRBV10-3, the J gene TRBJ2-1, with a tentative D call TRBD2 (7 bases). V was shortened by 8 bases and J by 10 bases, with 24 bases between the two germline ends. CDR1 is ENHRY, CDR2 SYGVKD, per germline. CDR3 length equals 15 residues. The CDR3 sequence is CAIGPGGDLTGEQFF. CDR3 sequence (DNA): TGTGCCATCGGCCCTGGGGGGGACCTAACAGGGGAGCAGTTCTTC.

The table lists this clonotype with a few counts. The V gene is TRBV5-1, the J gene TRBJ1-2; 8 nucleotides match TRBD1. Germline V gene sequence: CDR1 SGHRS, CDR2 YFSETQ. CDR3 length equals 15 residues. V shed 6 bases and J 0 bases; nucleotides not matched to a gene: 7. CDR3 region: CASKSQGATNYGYTF. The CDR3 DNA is TGCGCCAGCAAGTCTCAGGGGGCAACTAACTATGGCTACACCTTC.

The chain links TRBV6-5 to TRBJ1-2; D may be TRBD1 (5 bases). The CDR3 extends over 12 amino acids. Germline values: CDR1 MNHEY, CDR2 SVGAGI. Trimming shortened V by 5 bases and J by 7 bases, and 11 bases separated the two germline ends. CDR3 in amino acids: CASSLQGSGYTF. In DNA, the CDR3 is TGTGCCAGCAGTCTTCAGGGATCTGGCTACACCTTC.

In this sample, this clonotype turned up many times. Written as DNA, the CDR3 is TGTGCCAGCAGCTTGCCCCTTGCCACGCAGTATTTT. Protein: CASSLPLATQYF. The chain has TRBV7-6 and TRBJ2-3, with D unresolved. The V gene lost 3 bases and the J gene lost 9 bases, with 10 bases spanning the gap. The germline gives CDR1 SGHVS, CDR2 FNYEAQ. The CDR3 is 12 residues long. Full variable domain (remainder filled in from reference TRBV7-6 and TRBJ2-3): GAGVSQSPRYKVTKRGQDVALRCDPISGHVSLYWYRQALGQGPEFLTYFNYEAQQDKSGLPNDRFSAERPEGSISTLTIQRTEQRDSAMYRCASSLPLATQYFGPGTRLTVL.

The CDR3 nucleotides read TGCAGTGCCCGCCCGGAAGCTTCGTCGGAGACCCAGTACTTC. Translating it yields CSARPEASSETQYF. The rearrangement links TRBV20-1 to TRBJ2-5; no definite D call. V was clipped by 6 bases and J by 5 bases, with 19 bases between them. This CDR3 comprises 14 residues. Germline lookup yields CDR1 DFQATT and CDR2 SNEGSKA (reference sequence).